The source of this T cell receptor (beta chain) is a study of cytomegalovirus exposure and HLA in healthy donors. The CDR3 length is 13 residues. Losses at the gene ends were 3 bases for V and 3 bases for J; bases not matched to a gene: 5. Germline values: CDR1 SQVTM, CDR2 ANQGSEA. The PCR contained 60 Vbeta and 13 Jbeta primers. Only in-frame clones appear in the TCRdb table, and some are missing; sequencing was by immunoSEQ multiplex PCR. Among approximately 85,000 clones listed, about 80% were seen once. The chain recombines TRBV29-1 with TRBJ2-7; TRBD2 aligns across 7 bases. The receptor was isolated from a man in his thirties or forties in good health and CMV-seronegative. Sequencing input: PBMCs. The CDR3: CSVEGGESYEQYF. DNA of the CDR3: TGCAGCGTTGAGGGGGGGGAAAGCTACGAGCAGTACTTC.